These T cell receptor beta chains were read from a single sample in a study of OX40 agonist ivuxolimab in advanced cancers. Sequenced by immunoSEQ multiplex PCR; TCRdb stores in-frame clones only, minus some. The profile shows about 70,000 clones, around 80% of them singletons. The sample was CD4+ or CD8+ T cells sorted from blood, taken in a trial of the OX40 agonist ivuxolimab. These receptors came from an adult with an advanced solid tumor such as melanoma, head and neck, liver or kidney cancer. Each CDR3 is given with its conserved first and last residue. The D gene is left open where the match is weak. The listing skips clone size in some rows; elsewhere it reads once, few, many or a size class.

d_call: -
j_call: TRBJ2-7
v_call: TRBV18
clone_size: -
cdr3_nt: TGTGCCAGCTCCTCCCGTCGGGACGCCTACGAGCAGTACTTC
cdr3_aa: CASSSRRDAYEQYF

d_call: -
j_call: TRBJ1-5
v_call: TRBV6-1
clone_size: -
cdr3_nt: TGTGCCAGCGGCTTACATATGGCAGCAGATCAGCCCCAGCATTTT
cdr3_aa: CASGLHMAADQPQHF

d_call: -
j_call: TRBJ1-4
v_call: TRBV5-1
clone_size: -
cdr3_nt: TGCGCCAGCAGCTTGGTGACAGACGATGAAAAACTGTTTTTT
cdr3_aa: CASSLVTDDEKLFF

d_call: -
j_call: TRBJ2-7
v_call: TRBV6-5
clone_size: once
cdr3_nt: TGTGCCAGCAGTTACTCAGCGGCAAGGAACTACGAGCAGTACTTC
cdr3_aa: CASSYSAARNYEQYF

d_call: TRBD2
j_call: TRBJ2-1
v_call: TRBV29-1
clone_size: -
cdr3_nt: TGCAGCGTTGAAGATAGACGGGCTAGCGGGAGGTACCGGTCCTACAATGAGCAGTTCTTC
cdr3_aa: CSVEDRRASGRYRSYNEQFF

d_call: -
j_call: TRBJ1-2
v_call: TRBV29-1
clone_size: -
cdr3_nt: TGCAGCGTTGGAGACGGGCTTAACTATGGCTACACCTTC
cdr3_aa: CSVGDGLNYGYTF

d_call: -
j_call: TRBJ2-7
v_call: TRBV29-1
clone_size: once
cdr3_nt: TGCAGCGTCCAGGCCTCCGGGTACGAGCAGTACTTC
cdr3_aa: CSVQASGYEQYF

d_call: -
j_call: TRBJ2-7
v_call: TRBV19
clone_size: -
cdr3_nt: TGTGCCAGTAGTATAAGGGACACCCTCTCCTACGAGCAGTACTTC
cdr3_aa: CASSIRDTLSYEQYF

d_call: TRBD1
j_call: TRBJ1-1
v_call: TRBV7-9
clone_size: -
cdr3_nt: TGTGCCAGCAGCTTAGGGCAGGGGGGAAGCACTGAAGCTTTCTTT
cdr3_aa: CASSLGQGGSTEAFF

d_call: TRBD1
j_call: TRBJ1-1
v_call: TRBV28
clone_size: -
cdr3_nt: TGTGCCAGCACCTCGGGAGGGGGCTCCACTGAAGCTTTCTTT
cdr3_aa: CASTSGGGSTEAFF

d_call: -
j_call: TRBJ2-7
v_call: TRBV2
clone_size: -
cdr3_nt: TGTGCCAGCAGTGCGGTCTGGGACTACGAGCAGTACTTC
cdr3_aa: CASSAVWDYEQYF

d_call: TRBD1
j_call: TRBJ1-3
v_call: TRBV10-3
clone_size: -
cdr3_nt: TGTGCCATCAGAGGGGACAGCTCTGGAAACACCATATATTTT
cdr3_aa: CAIRGDSSGNTIYF

d_call: TRBD1
j_call: TRBJ2-7
v_call: TRBV7-2
clone_size: -
cdr3_nt: TGTGCCAGCGGCTTAGGGGGCAGCTACGAGCAGTACTTC
cdr3_aa: CASGLGGSYEQYF

d_call: TRBD2
j_call: TRBJ2-1
v_call: TRBV11-2
clone_size: -
cdr3_nt: TGTGCCAGCAGCTTAGTAGGGCCTAGCGGTCACAATGAGCAGTTCTTC
cdr3_aa: CASSLVGPSGHNEQFF

d_call: TRBD2
j_call: TRBJ2-7
v_call: TRBV5-1
clone_size: -
cdr3_nt: TGCGCCAGCAGCATTCTTAGCGGGGCGACCAGGTACGAGCAGTACTTC
cdr3_aa: CASSILSGATRYEQYF

d_call: TRBD2
j_call: TRBJ2-7
v_call: TRBV28
clone_size: -
cdr3_nt: TGTGCCAGCAAGGGACTAGCGATCCAATACGAGCAGTACTTC
cdr3_aa: CASKGLAIQYEQYF

d_call: -
j_call: TRBJ2-5
v_call: TRBV5-1
clone_size: once
cdr3_nt: TGCGCCAGCAGCTTGTCGAATGGGGAGACCCAGTACTTC
cdr3_aa: CASSLSNGETQYF

d_call: -
j_call: TRBJ2-5
v_call: TRBV5-1
clone_size: -
cdr3_nt: TGCGCCAACAGCCTTAGGGGAGCTTCTGAAGAGACCCAGTACTTC
cdr3_aa: CANSLRGASEETQYF

d_call: -
j_call: TRBJ2-7
v_call: TRBV2
clone_size: -
cdr3_nt: TGTGCCAGCAGCCCTTACGAGCAGTACTTC
cdr3_aa: CASSPYEQYF

d_call: TRBD1
j_call: TRBJ1-2
v_call: TRBV5-3
clone_size: -
cdr3_nt: TGTGCCAGAAGCTTAGACAGGGTATCCTATGGCTACACCTTC
cdr3_aa: CARSLDRVSYGYTF

d_call: -
j_call: TRBJ1-5
v_call: TRBV7-2
clone_size: -
cdr3_nt: TGTGCCAGCAGCTTAGGGGTGGATCAGCCCCAGCATTTT
cdr3_aa: CASSLGVDQPQHF

d_call: -
j_call: TRBJ2-3
v_call: TRBV7-9
clone_size: -
cdr3_nt: TGTGCCAGCAGCTTAGTAGGGGGCGGGGGAGATACGCAGTATTTT
cdr3_aa: CASSLVGGGGDTQYF

d_call: -
j_call: TRBJ2-2
v_call: TRBV19
clone_size: -
cdr3_nt: TGTGCCAGTGAACGGGGGCCACGGACCGGGGAGCTGTTTTTT
cdr3_aa: CASERGPRTGELFF

d_call: -
j_call: TRBJ2-1
v_call: TRBV6-1
clone_size: once
cdr3_nt: TGTGCCGGGACGACAGACTCCTTCAATGAGCAGTTCTTC
cdr3_aa: CAGTTDSFNEQFF

d_call: -
j_call: TRBJ1-6
v_call: TRBV5-5
clone_size: -
cdr3_nt: TGTGCCAGCAGCTTGCAAGGGATACTTCATAATTCACCCCTCCACTTT
cdr3_aa: CASSLQGILHNSPLHF

d_call: -
j_call: TRBJ1-2
v_call: TRBV28
clone_size: -
cdr3_nt: TGTGCCAGCAGCACTTGGGAGGCGCGGGGAGAGAGTGGCTACACCTTC
cdr3_aa: CASSTWEARGESGYTF

d_call: TRBD1
j_call: TRBJ2-1
v_call: TRBV27
clone_size: few
cdr3_nt: TGTGCCAGCAGTTCAGCCGGGACAGGGACGGGTGAGCAGTTCTTC
cdr3_aa: CASSSAGTGTGEQFF

d_call: -
j_call: TRBJ1-1
v_call: TRBV7-2
clone_size: -
cdr3_nt: TGTGCCAGCAGCTCGGGGGCCCGAAACCCTGAAGCTTTCTTT
cdr3_aa: CASSSGARNPEAFF

d_call: -
j_call: TRBJ1-2
v_call: TRBV19
clone_size: -
cdr3_nt: TGTGCCAGTAGTATTTCACCCAGCAACTATGGCTACACCTTC
cdr3_aa: CASSISPSNYGYTF

d_call: TRBD1
j_call: TRBJ2-2
v_call: TRBV6-5
clone_size: -
cdr3_nt: TGTGCCAGCAGCCGGGACAGCCCGAACACCGGGGAGCTGTTTTTT
cdr3_aa: CASSRDSPNTGELFF

d_call: TRBD1
j_call: TRBJ2-5
v_call: TRBV4-1
clone_size: few
cdr3_nt: TGCGCCAGCAGTCGGGACAGGGAAGAGACCCAGTACTTC
cdr3_aa: CASSRDREETQYF

d_call: -
j_call: TRBJ2-3
v_call: TRBV1
clone_size: -
cdr3_nt: TGCACCAGCACCCGGGGGACTAGCGGGCCCACAGATACGCAGTATTTT
cdr3_aa: CTSTRGTSGPTDTQYF

d_call: -
j_call: TRBJ2-5
v_call: TRBV5-1
clone_size: -
cdr3_nt: TGCGCCAGCACCGCAGGGGACGGGGAGACCCAGTACTTC
cdr3_aa: CASTAGDGETQYF

d_call: -
j_call: TRBJ2-2
v_call: TRBV9
clone_size: few
cdr3_nt: TGTGCCAGCAGCGTTACTTACACCGGGGAGCTGTTTTTT
cdr3_aa: CASSVTYTGELFF

d_call: TRBD1
j_call: TRBJ2-7
v_call: TRBV27
clone_size: -
cdr3_nt: TGTGCCAGCAGTTTATGGGACAGGGCGGACGAGCAGTACTTC
cdr3_aa: CASSLWDRADEQYF

d_call: -
j_call: TRBJ2-7
v_call: TRBV5-6
clone_size: -
cdr3_nt: TGTGCCAGCAGCTCTTACTACGAGCAGTACTTC
cdr3_aa: CASSSYYEQYF

d_call: -
j_call: TRBJ2-1
v_call: TRBV6-1
clone_size: -
cdr3_nt: TGTGCCCTCTCGGGCGAGGGGCATGAGCAGTTCTTC
cdr3_aa: CALSGEGHEQFF

d_call: -
j_call: TRBJ1-5
v_call: TRBV28
clone_size: -
cdr3_nt: TGTGCCAGCAGGGGTTTCGACAGACACCAGCATTTT
cdr3_aa: CASRGFDRHQHF

d_call: TRBD2
j_call: TRBJ2-3
v_call: TRBV18
clone_size: -
cdr3_nt: TGTGCCAGCTCCCCGGGACTAGCTGATACGCAGTATTTT
cdr3_aa: CASSPGLADTQYF

d_call: -
j_call: TRBJ1-2
v_call: TRBV6-5
clone_size: -
cdr3_nt: TGTGCCAGCAGTTACTCTGTGACGGGATTCTATGGCTACACCTTC
cdr3_aa: CASSYSVTGFYGYTF

d_call: -
j_call: TRBJ1-6
v_call: TRBV6-6
clone_size: -
cdr3_nt: TGTGCCAGCAGGCCTTACGGTTATTCACCCCTCCACTTT
cdr3_aa: CASRPYGYSPLHF

d_call: TRBD2
j_call: TRBJ2-5
v_call: TRBV7-9
clone_size: -
cdr3_nt: TGTGCCAGCAGTCCTGGACTAGCGGGAGGGCAAGAGACCCAGTACTTC
cdr3_aa: CASSPGLAGGQETQYF

d_call: -
j_call: TRBJ2-3
v_call: TRBV4-2
clone_size: -
cdr3_nt: TGTGCCAGCAGCCCCCGCGAGGGGGGGTGGACAGATACGCAGTATTTT
cdr3_aa: CASSPREGGWTDTQYF

d_call: -
j_call: TRBJ2-5
v_call: TRBV14
clone_size: -
cdr3_nt: TGTGCCAGCAGCCTCGGGGCCCGGGGGACCCAGTACTTC
cdr3_aa: CASSLGARGTQYF

d_call: -
j_call: TRBJ2-3
v_call: TRBV29-1
clone_size: -
cdr3_nt: TGCAGCGTTGATCGGGACACGTACACAGATACGCAGTATTTT
cdr3_aa: CSVDRDTYTDTQYF

d_call: -
j_call: TRBJ2-1
v_call: TRBV7-2
clone_size: -
cdr3_nt: TGTGCCAGCAGCTTATTTCTCGGGAAAAATGAGCAGTTCTTC
cdr3_aa: CASSLFLGKNEQFF

d_call: TRBD1
j_call: TRBJ1-2
v_call: TRBV7-2
clone_size: -
cdr3_nt: TGTGCCAGCAGCCTGGGACAGGGAATGAACTATGGCTACACCTTC
cdr3_aa: CASSLGQGMNYGYTF

d_call: -
j_call: TRBJ2-5
v_call: TRBV7-7
clone_size: once
cdr3_nt: TGTGCTAGCAGTCCCGTGAGTGCTGGGGAGACCCAGTACTTC
cdr3_aa: CASSPVSAGETQYF

d_call: -
j_call: TRBJ2-7
v_call: TRBV2
clone_size: once
cdr3_nt: TGTGCCAGCACCTTATACCTCCGCGAGCAGTACTTC
cdr3_aa: CASTLYLREQYF